A selection of T cell receptor beta chains follows, all from one sample in a study of blood T cell repertoires in COVID-19. Using immunoSEQ multiplex PCR, the repertoire was profiled, and TCRdb retains in-frame clones only, with some absent. The sample lists about 360,000 clones; approximately 86% were seen once. Sequenced: peripheral blood. These receptors were taken from a human donor in a cohort sampled during active COVID-19. Both conserved end residues are part of each CDR3. Fields, in order: J gene, D gene, V gene, clone size, CDR3 protein, CDR3 DNA. D genes are given only for firm matches. Not every row has a clone size; where given, it reads once, few, many or a size class.

J gene: TRBJ2-1; D gene: .; V gene: TRBV3-1/TRBV3-2; clone size: .; CDR3 protein: CASSQSTGTYNEQFF; CDR3 DNA: TGTGCCAGCAGCCAATCAACCGGGACCTACAATGAGCAGTTCTTC
J gene: TRBJ2-3; D gene: .; V gene: TRBV7-3; clone size: once; CDR3 protein: CVSSLSSADTQYF; CDR3 DNA: TGTGTCAGCAGCCTCTCGAGCGCAGATACGCAGTATTTT
J gene: TRBJ2-2; D gene: TRBD1; V gene: TRBV11-3; clone size: .; CDR3 protein: CASSPGQGHGELFF; CDR3 DNA: TGTGCCAGCAGCCCGGGACAGGGTCACGGGGAGCTGTTTTTT
J gene: TRBJ2-1; D gene: TRBD2; V gene: TRBV12-3/TRBV12-4; clone size: .; CDR3 protein: CASSRGRNEQFF; CDR3 DNA: TGTGCCAGCAGCCGCGGGAGAAATGAGCAGTTCTTC
J gene: TRBJ1-2; D gene: TRBD1; V gene: TRBV6-5; clone size: .; CDR3 protein: CASFGDRQTNYGYTF; CDR3 DNA: TGTGCCAGCTTCGGGGACAGACAAACTAACTATGGCTACACCTTC
J gene: TRBJ2-5; D gene: TRBD1; V gene: TRBV13; clone size: .; CDR3 protein: CASSFLTGGAETQYF; CDR3 DNA: TGTGCCAGCAGCTTCCTAACAGGGGGCGCCGAGACCCAGTACTTC
J gene: TRBJ2-7; D gene: .; V gene: TRBV10-3; clone size: .; CDR3 protein: CAISGGRDISPYEQYF; CDR3 DNA: TGTGCCATCAGTGGAGGCCGGGACATTAGTCCCTACGAGCAGTACTTC
J gene: TRBJ2-1; D gene: .; V gene: TRBV7-3; clone size: .; CDR3 protein: CASSHGVGSYNEQFF; CDR3 DNA: TGTGCCAGCAGTCACGGGGTCGGCTCCTACAATGAGCAGTTCTTC
J gene: TRBJ1-4; D gene: TRBD1; V gene: TRBV5-8; clone size: .; CDR3 protein: CASSPGTGWDEKLFF; CDR3 DNA: TGTGCCAGCAGCCCCGGGACAGGGTGGGATGAAAAACTGTTTTTT
J gene: TRBJ2-1; D gene: TRBD2; V gene: TRBV2; clone size: .; CDR3 protein: CASRPGLAGGLASLYNEQFF; CDR3 DNA: TGTGCCAGCAGACCGGGACTAGCGGGAGGCCTGGCCAGCCTTTACAATGAGCAGTTCTTC
J gene: TRBJ1-6; D gene: .; V gene: TRBV5-8; clone size: .; CDR3 protein: CASTPGWTYNSPLHF; CDR3 DNA: TGTGCCAGCACCCCGGGTTGGACCTATAATTCACCCCTCCACTTT
J gene: TRBJ2-2; D gene: .; V gene: TRBV2; clone size: .; CDR3 protein: CASSPGPGYTGELFF; CDR3 DNA: TGTGCCAGCAGCCCAGGGCCCGGGTACACCGGGGAGCTGTTTTTT
J gene: TRBJ2-3; D gene: .; V gene: TRBV11-2; clone size: .; CDR3 protein: CASSLNTLYTDTQYF; CDR3 DNA: TGTGCCAGCAGCTTAAACACCCTGTACACAGATACGCAGTATTTT
J gene: TRBJ2-5; D gene: .; V gene: TRBV11-2; clone size: few; CDR3 protein: CASSLDGGGETQYF; CDR3 DNA: TGTGCCAGCAGCTTAGATGGGGGAGGAGAGACCCAGTACTTC
J gene: TRBJ1-4; D gene: TRBD1; V gene: TRBV13; clone size: .; CDR3 protein: CASSLTGEKLFF; CDR3 DNA: TGTGCCAGCAGCTTGACAGGGGAAAAACTGTTTTTT
J gene: TRBJ2-5; D gene: .; V gene: TRBV3-1/TRBV3-2; clone size: .; CDR3 protein: CASSQMIEETQYF; CDR3 DNA: TGTGCCAGCAGCCAAATGATTGAGGAGACCCAGTACTTC
J gene: TRBJ2-7; D gene: TRBD1; V gene: TRBV27; clone size: .; CDR3 protein: CASSSGTGYSEQYF; CDR3 DNA: TGTGCCAGCAGTTCCGGGACAGGGTACTCCGAGCAGTACTTC
J gene: TRBJ2-7; D gene: TRBD1; V gene: TRBV28; clone size: many; CDR3 protein: CASSLDEQGASSVYEQYF; CDR3 DNA: TGTGCCAGCAGTTTAGATGAACAGGGGGCGTCCTCGGTCTACGAGCAGTACTTC
J gene: TRBJ2-1; D gene: .; V gene: TRBV7-9; clone size: .; CDR3 protein: CASGGLDNEQFF; CDR3 DNA: TGTGCCAGCGGCGGGTTGGACAATGAGCAGTTCTTC
J gene: TRBJ2-6; D gene: .; V gene: TRBV4-1; clone size: .; CDR3 protein: CASSHLLWRDRANVLTF; CDR3 DNA: TGCGCCAGCAGCCACCTGTTGTGGAGGGACCGGGCCAACGTCCTGACTTTC
J gene: TRBJ2-2; D gene: .; V gene: TRBV3-1/TRBV3-2; clone size: .; CDR3 protein: CASSWRGREILPNTGELFF; CDR3 DNA: TGTGCCAGCAGCTGGCGGGGGCGGGAGATACTTCCGAACACCGGGGAGCTGTTTTTT
J gene: TRBJ2-3; D gene: TRBD2; V gene: TRBV5-1; clone size: .; CDR3 protein: CASSLGTSGDTQYF; CDR3 DNA: TGCGCCAGCAGCTTAGGGACTAGCGGTGATACGCAGTATTTT
J gene: TRBJ2-5; D gene: TRBD2; V gene: TRBV6-5; clone size: .; CDR3 protein: CASSREGLGETQYF; CDR3 DNA: TGTGCCAGCAGCCGGGAGGGACTAGGAGAGACCCAGTACTTC
J gene: TRBJ2-1; D gene: TRBD2; V gene: TRBV5-8; clone size: .; CDR3 protein: CASSRGEIRTSGTYNEQFF; CDR3 DNA: TGTGCCAGCAGCCGCGGAGAAATCAGGACTAGCGGGACCTACAATGAGCAGTTCTTC
J gene: TRBJ2-3; D gene: .; V gene: TRBV7-2; clone size: .; CDR3 protein: CASSLDLATDTQYF; CDR3 DNA: TGTGCCAGCAGCTTAGATCTGGCCACAGATACGCAGTATTTT
J gene: TRBJ2-2; D gene: TRBD2; V gene: TRBV5-1; clone size: .; CDR3 protein: CASSLGLAGGPGTGELFF; CDR3 DNA: TGCGCCAGCAGCTTGGGACTAGCGGGGGGGCCCGGGACCGGGGAGCTGTTTTTT
J gene: TRBJ2-7; D gene: .; V gene: TRBV4-1; clone size: .; CDR3 protein: CASSPPGGGSTPAVCEQYF; CDR3 DNA: TGCGCCAGCAGCCCCCCGGGGGGCGGGAGCACCCCCGCGGTGTGCGAGCAGTACTTC
J gene: TRBJ2-1; D gene: .; V gene: TRBV3-1/TRBV3-2; clone size: .; CDR3 protein: CASSQVLTGALGSNEQFF; CDR3 DNA: TGTGCCAGCAGCCAAGTTCTAACGGGAGCCCTGGGGTCCAATGAGCAGTTCTTC
J gene: TRBJ1-3; D gene: .; V gene: TRBV6-5; clone size: .; CDR3 protein: CASRGENTIYF; CDR3 DNA: TGTGCCAGCCGGGGTGAGAACACCATATATTTT
J gene: TRBJ2-1; D gene: TRBD1; V gene: TRBV6-5; clone size: .; CDR3 protein: CASRLTGYHEQFF; CDR3 DNA: TGTGCCAGCAGACTGACAGGGTATCATGAGCAGTTCTTC
J gene: TRBJ2-5; D gene: .; V gene: TRBV25-1; clone size: .; CDR3 protein: CASSERGGTGPVQGAQYF; CDR3 DNA: TGTGCCAGCAGTGAAAGAGGGGGAACGGGGCCAGTTCAAGGGGCCCAGTACTTC
J gene: TRBJ2-7; D gene: .; V gene: TRBV7-8; clone size: .; CDR3 protein: CASSFRRVSSYEQYF; CDR3 DNA: TGTGCCAGCAGCTTCCGGCGGGTAAGCTCCTACGAGCAGTACTTC
J gene: TRBJ1-2; D gene: .; V gene: TRBV5-1; clone size: .; CDR3 protein: CASSLGEDYGYTF; CDR3 DNA: TGCGCCAGCAGCTTGGGAGAAGACTATGGCTACACCTTC
J gene: TRBJ2-5; D gene: .; V gene: TRBV5-1; clone size: .; CDR3 protein: CASSLDREGETQYF; CDR3 DNA: TGCGCCAGCAGCTTGGACAGGGAGGGTGAGACCCAGTACTTC
J gene: TRBJ1-1; D gene: TRBD1; V gene: TRBV19; clone size: .; CDR3 protein: CASSQQGLLEAFF; CDR3 DNA: TGTGCCAGTAGCCAACAGGGGCTCCTAGAAGCTTTCTTT
J gene: TRBJ2-7; D gene: TRBD2; V gene: TRBV4-1; clone size: .; CDR3 protein: CASSQTSGGSYEQYF; CDR3 DNA: TGCGCCAGCAGCCAAACTAGCGGGGGTTCCTACGAGCAGTACTTC
J gene: TRBJ2-7; D gene: TRBD2; V gene: TRBV11-2; clone size: .; CDR3 protein: CASSLGASGGYEQYF; CDR3 DNA: TGTGCCAGCAGCTTAGGGGCAAGCGGGGGCTACGAGCAGTACTTC
J gene: TRBJ2-5; D gene: TRBD2; V gene: TRBV3-1/TRBV3-2; clone size: .; CDR3 protein: CASSRTSGRVRGQETQYF; CDR3 DNA: TGTGCCAGCAGCCGAACTAGCGGGAGGGTAAGAGGCCAAGAGACCCAGTACTTC
J gene: TRBJ2-5; D gene: TRBD2; V gene: TRBV28; clone size: .; CDR3 protein: CASSFALAGVKETQYF; CDR3 DNA: TGTGCCAGCAGTTTTGCGCTAGCGGGAGTAAAAGAGACCCAGTACTTC
J gene: TRBJ1-1; D gene: .; V gene: TRBV19; clone size: .; CDR3 protein: CASSIGLTEAFF; CDR3 DNA: TGTGCCAGTAGTATAGGGCTCACTGAAGCTTTCTTT
J gene: TRBJ1-2; D gene: .; V gene: TRBV4-1; clone size: .; CDR3 protein: CASSQGWQDVNYGYTF; CDR3 DNA: TGCGCCAGCAGCCAAGGCTGGCAGGATGTTAACTATGGCTACACCTTC
J gene: TRBJ1-4; D gene: .; V gene: TRBV23-1; clone size: .; CDR3 protein: CASSSLPGHREKLFF; CDR3 DNA: TGCGCCAGCTCTTCTCTCCCAGGGCACCGGGAAAAACTGTTTTTT
J gene: TRBJ1-6; D gene: TRBD1; V gene: TRBV28; clone size: .; CDR3 protein: CASSSPMGQGVGSPLHF; CDR3 DNA: TGTGCCAGCAGTTCGCCTATGGGACAGGGGGTTGGATCACCCCTCCACTTT
J gene: TRBJ2-7; D gene: .; V gene: TRBV19; clone size: .; CDR3 protein: CASSADRSYEQYF; CDR3 DNA: TGTGCCAGTAGTGCAGACAGGAGCTACGAGCAGTACTTC
J gene: TRBJ2-1; D gene: TRBD2; V gene: TRBV13; clone size: .; CDR3 protein: CASSWSGVSYNEQFF; CDR3 DNA: TGTGCCAGCAGCTGGAGCGGGGTTTCCTACAATGAGCAGTTCTTC
J gene: TRBJ2-5; D gene: TRBD1; V gene: TRBV7-9; clone size: .; CDR3 protein: CASSLGQGAKKTQYF; CDR3 DNA: TGTGCCAGCAGCTTAGGCCAGGGGGCTAAAAAGACCCAGTACTTC
J gene: TRBJ2-3; D gene: .; V gene: TRBV20-1; clone size: .; CDR3 protein: CSARPGDTQYF; CDR3 DNA: TGCAGTGCTAGACCCGGAGATACGCAGTATTTT
J gene: TRBJ2-1; D gene: .; V gene: TRBV3-1/TRBV3-2; clone size: .; CDR3 protein: CASSQDPVANEQFF; CDR3 DNA: TGTGCCAGCAGCCAAGATCCGGTCGCGAATGAGCAGTTCTTC
J gene: TRBJ2-5; D gene: .; V gene: TRBV19; clone size: .; CDR3 protein: CASSTGRLETQYF; CDR3 DNA: TGTGCCAGTAGTACCGGGAGATTGGAGACCCAGTACTTC
J gene: TRBJ2-7; D gene: TRBD1; V gene: TRBV6-5; clone size: .; CDR3 protein: CASSQRVGQGFWQYF; CDR3 DNA: TGTGCCAGCAGTCAAAGAGTAGGACAGGGGTTTTGGCAGTACTTC
J gene: TRBJ1-2; D gene: TRBD1; V gene: TRBV30; clone size: .; CDR3 protein: CAWTQGGDYGYTF; CDR3 DNA: TGTGCCTGGACACAGGGGGGGGACTATGGCTACACCTTC
J gene: TRBJ2-1; D gene: TRBD2; V gene: TRBV19; clone size: .; CDR3 protein: CASSLIAGGSDEQFF; CDR3 DNA: TGTGCCAGTAGTCTAATTGCGGGAGGGTCCGATGAGCAGTTCTTC
J gene: TRBJ2-7; D gene: TRBD2; V gene: TRBV28; clone size: .; CDR3 protein: CASIVAGALGEQYF; CDR3 DNA: TGTGCCAGCATAGTAGCGGGAGCCCTTGGCGAGCAGTACTTC
J gene: TRBJ2-7; D gene: .; V gene: TRBV11-3; clone size: .; CDR3 protein: CASSSRDFPRGSYEQYF; CDR3 DNA: TGTGCCAGCAGCTCCCGCGACTTCCCAAGAGGTTCCTACGAGCAGTACTTC
J gene: TRBJ2-1; D gene: TRBD2; V gene: TRBV6-5; clone size: .; CDR3 protein: CAVALSGSSDEQFF; CDR3 DNA: TGTGCCGTTGCTTTAAGCGGGAGCTCCGATGAGCAGTTCTTC
J gene: TRBJ1-2; D gene: TRBD1; V gene: TRBV2; clone size: .; CDR3 protein: CASAVSGGGGGYTF; CDR3 DNA: TGTGCCAGCGCCGTCAGCGGAGGGGGCGGTGGCTACACCTTC
J gene: TRBJ2-5; D gene: .; V gene: TRBV5-1; clone size: .; CDR3 protein: CASMGDIGQTQYF; CDR3 DNA: TGCGCCAGCATGGGGGACATCGGGCAGACCCAGTACTTC
J gene: TRBJ2-1; D gene: TRBD2; V gene: TRBV5-1; clone size: .; CDR3 protein: CASRFKLAVTYNEQFF; CDR3 DNA: TGCGCCAGCAGATTCAAACTAGCGGTCACCTACAATGAGCAGTTCTTC
J gene: TRBJ2-1; D gene: .; V gene: TRBV6-1; clone size: .; CDR3 protein: CASSEAGQDPYNEQFF; CDR3 DNA: TGTGCCAGCAGTGAAGCGGGGCAGGACCCCTACAATGAGCAGTTCTTC
J gene: TRBJ1-2; D gene: TRBD1; V gene: TRBV28; clone size: .; CDR3 protein: CASRTGEYGYTF; CDR3 DNA: TGTGCCAGCAGGACAGGGGAGTACGGCTACACCTTC